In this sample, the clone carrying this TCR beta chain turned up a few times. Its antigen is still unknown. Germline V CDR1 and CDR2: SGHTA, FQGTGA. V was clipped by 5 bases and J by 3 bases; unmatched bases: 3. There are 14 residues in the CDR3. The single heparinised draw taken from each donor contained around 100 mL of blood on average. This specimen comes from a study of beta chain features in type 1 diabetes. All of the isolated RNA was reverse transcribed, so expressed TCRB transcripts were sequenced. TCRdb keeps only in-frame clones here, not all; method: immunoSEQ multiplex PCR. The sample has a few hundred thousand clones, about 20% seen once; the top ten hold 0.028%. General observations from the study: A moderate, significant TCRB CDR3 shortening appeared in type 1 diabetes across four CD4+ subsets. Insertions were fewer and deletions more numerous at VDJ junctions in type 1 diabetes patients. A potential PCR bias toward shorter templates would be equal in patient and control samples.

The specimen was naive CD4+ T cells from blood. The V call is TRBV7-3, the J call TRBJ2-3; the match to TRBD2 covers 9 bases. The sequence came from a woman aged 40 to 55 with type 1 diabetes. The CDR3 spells CASSTSGYTDTQYF. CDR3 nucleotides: TGTGCCAGCAGCACTAGCGGGTATACAGATACGCAGTATTTT.